The present TCR beta chain was sequenced within a study of cytomegalovirus exposure and HLA in healthy donors. The study, taken as a whole, reports: With later analysis, a missense DCLRE1C variant became linked to TCR beta V- and J-gene trimming. Researchers counted some 150 TCR beta chains as cytomegalovirus-associated. Associated with HLA alleles at 0.05 false discovery rate in a later analysis were about 17,000 TCR beta sequences.

Primers included in the PCR were 60 Vbeta and 13 Jbeta primers. Libraries were prepared by immunoSEQ multiplex PCR; TCRdb keeps only in-frame clonotypes and omits some of them. Of under 200,000 clones in the sample, about 76% are singletons; the top ten hold less than 9%. The CDR3 is made up of 15 amino acids. Trimming removed 3 bases from V and 6 bases from J; junction bases left unmatched: 9. Germline loops: CDR1 SGHVS, CDR2 FQNEAQ. With regard to this clone: The antigen is not known.

Sample: PBMCs. The chain employs TRBV7-8 and TRBJ2-7; 9 positions agree with TRBD1. This TCR derives from a male donor in good health and CMV-seropositive. The CDR3 sequence is CASSFNRGRFSEQYF. Here the CDR3 DNA reads TGTGCCAGCAGCTTTAACAGGGGGCGCTTTAGCGAGCAGTACTTC.